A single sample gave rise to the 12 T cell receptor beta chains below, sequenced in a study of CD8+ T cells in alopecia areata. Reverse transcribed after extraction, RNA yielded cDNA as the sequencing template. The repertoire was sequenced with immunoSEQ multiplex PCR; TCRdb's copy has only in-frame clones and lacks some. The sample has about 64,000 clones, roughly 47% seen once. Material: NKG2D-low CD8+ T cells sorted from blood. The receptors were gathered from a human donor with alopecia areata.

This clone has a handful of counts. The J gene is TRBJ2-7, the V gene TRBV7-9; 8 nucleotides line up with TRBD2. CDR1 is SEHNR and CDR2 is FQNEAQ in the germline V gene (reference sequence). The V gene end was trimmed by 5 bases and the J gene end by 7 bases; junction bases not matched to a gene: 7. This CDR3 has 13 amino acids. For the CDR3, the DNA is TGTGCCAGCAGCCCTCCGGGGGGGACAGAGCAGTACTTC. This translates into CASSPPGGTEQYF.

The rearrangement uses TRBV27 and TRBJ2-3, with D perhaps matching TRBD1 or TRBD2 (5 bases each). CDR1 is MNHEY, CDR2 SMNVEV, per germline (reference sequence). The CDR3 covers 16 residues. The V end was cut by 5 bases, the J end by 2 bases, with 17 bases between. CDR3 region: CASSPGTEVLTDTQYF. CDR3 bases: TGTGCCAGCAGTCCCGGGACGGAGGTCCTCACAGATACGCAGTATTTT.

The CDR3 region is CASSQLTSTDTQYF. The CDR3 DNA reads as TGCGCCAGCAGCCAGCTGACTAGCACAGATACGCAGTATTTT. This chain uses TRBV4-1 with TRBJ2-3, with D hard to call. CDR1 and CDR2 (germline): MGHRA, YSYEKL. The CDR3 spans 14 residues. The V gene lost 3 bases and the J gene lost 0 bases, with 7 bases spanning the gap.

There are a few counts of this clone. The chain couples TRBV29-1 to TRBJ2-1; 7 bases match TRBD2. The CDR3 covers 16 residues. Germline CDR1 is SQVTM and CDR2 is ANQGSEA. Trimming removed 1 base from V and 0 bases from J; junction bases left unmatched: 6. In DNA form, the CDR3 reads TGCAGCGTTGAAGGACTAGCCATGAACTCCTACAATGAGCAGTTCTTC. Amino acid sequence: CSVEGLAMNSYNEQFF.

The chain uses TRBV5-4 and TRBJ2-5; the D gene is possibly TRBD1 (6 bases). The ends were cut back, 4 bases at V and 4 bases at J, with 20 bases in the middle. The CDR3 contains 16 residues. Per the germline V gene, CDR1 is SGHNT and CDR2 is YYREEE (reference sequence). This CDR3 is CASSPVGQGRGETQYF. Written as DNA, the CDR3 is TGTGCCAGCAGCCCCGTGGGGCAGGGGAGAGGAGAGACCCAGTACTTC.

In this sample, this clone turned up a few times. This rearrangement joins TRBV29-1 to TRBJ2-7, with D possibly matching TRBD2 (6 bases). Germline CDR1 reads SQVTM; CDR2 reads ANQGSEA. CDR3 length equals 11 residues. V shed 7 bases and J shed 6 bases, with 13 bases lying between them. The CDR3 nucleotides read TGCAGCGCTTGGATTAGCGGCGAGCAGTACTTC. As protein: CSAWISGEQYF.

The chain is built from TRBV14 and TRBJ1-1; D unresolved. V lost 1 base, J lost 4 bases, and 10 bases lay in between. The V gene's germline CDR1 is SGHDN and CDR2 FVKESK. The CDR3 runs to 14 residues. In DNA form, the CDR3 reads TGTGCCAGCAGCCAAGGGTGGGGTATCACTGAAGCTTTCTTT. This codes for CASSQGWGITEAFF.

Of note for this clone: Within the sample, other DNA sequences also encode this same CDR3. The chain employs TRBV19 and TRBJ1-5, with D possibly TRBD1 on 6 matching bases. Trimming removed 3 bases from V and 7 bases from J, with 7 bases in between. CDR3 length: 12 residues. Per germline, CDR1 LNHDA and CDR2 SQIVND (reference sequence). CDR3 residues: CASSIGGQPQHF. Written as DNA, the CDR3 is TGTGCCAGTAGTATCGGGGGCCAGCCCCAGCATTTT.

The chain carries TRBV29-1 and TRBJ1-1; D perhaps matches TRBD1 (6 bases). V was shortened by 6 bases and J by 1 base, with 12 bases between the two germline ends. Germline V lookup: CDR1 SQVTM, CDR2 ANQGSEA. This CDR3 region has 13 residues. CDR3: CSVQGNWNTEAFF. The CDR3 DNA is TGCAGCGTACAGGGTAATTGGAACACTGAAGCTTTCTTT.

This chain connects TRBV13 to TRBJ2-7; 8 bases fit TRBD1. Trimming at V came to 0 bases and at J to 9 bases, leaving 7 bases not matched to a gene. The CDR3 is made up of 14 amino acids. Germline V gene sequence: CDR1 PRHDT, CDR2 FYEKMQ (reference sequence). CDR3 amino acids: CASSLGTGAGGQYF. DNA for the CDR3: TGTGCCAGCAGCTTAGGGACAGGGGCAGGGGGGCAGTACTTC.

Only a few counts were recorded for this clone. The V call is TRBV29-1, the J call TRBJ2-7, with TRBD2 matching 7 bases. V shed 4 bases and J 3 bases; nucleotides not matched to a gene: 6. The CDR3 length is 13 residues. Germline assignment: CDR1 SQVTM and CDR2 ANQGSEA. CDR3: CSVAAGEVYEQYF. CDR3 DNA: TGCAGCGTTGCGGCGGGAGAGGTCTACGAGCAGTACTTC.

CDR3 sequence: CASTTPGNSYEQYF. The CDR3 coding sequence is TGTGCCAGCACTACCCCAGGGAACTCCTACGAGCAGTACTTC. This chain connects TRBV7-8 to TRBJ2-7, with D possibly TRBD1 on 5 matching bases. Germline CDR1 and CDR2: SGHVS and FQNEAQ. The CDR3 extends over 14 amino acids. Trimming shortened V by 7 bases and J by 0 bases, and 13 bases separated the two germline ends.